The 31 T cell receptor beta chains below were found in one sample sequenced in a study of T cell responses to AZD1222 COVID-19 vaccine. Some clones are missing from TCRdb's copy, which holds only in-frame ones; the method was immunoSEQ multiplex PCR. The sample contains around 130,000 clones, about 88% of which appear only once. The specimen was peripheral blood, collected 28 days after the second AZD1222 dose. These receptors came from an adult who received the AZD1222 COVID-19 vaccine.

The rearrangement links TRBV4-2 to TRBJ1-3; a weak D match, TRBD1 (5 bases). Germline V CDR1 and CDR2: LGHNA, YNFKEQ. Deletions cut 0 bases from V and 0 bases from J, with 9 bases between. The CDR3 loop spans 16 amino acids. The CDR3 bases are TGTGCCAGCAGCCAAGATTGGGGGGGCTCTGGAAACACCATATATTTT. This gives the protein CASSQDWGGSGNTIYF.

The V gene is TRBV19, the J gene TRBJ1-1; D is undetermined. The germline CDR1 and CDR2 sequences are LNHDA and SQIVND (reference sequence). This CDR3 has 13 amino acids. Trimming removed 6 bases from V and 1 base from J, with 9 bases in between. CDR3 sequence reads: CASRTDQNTEAFF. CDR3 bases: TGTGCCAGTAGAACAGACCAGAACACTGAAGCTTTCTTT.

The V gene is TRBV10-2, the J gene TRBJ1-1, with D uncertain. CDR1 WSHSY and CDR2 SAAADI come from the germline V gene. The CDR3 consists of 11 residues. Trimming left V 9 bases short and J 2 bases short, with 7 bases between. The CDR3 DNA reads TGCGCCAGTTTTGCCAACACTGAAGCTTTCTTT. Its translation is CASFANTEAFF.

Comment on this clone: Additional DNA sequences in this sample encode the identical CDR3. The chain combines TRBV20-1 with TRBJ1-2, with D uncertain. V was trimmed by 4 bases and J by 2 bases, leaving 2 bases between them. This CDR3 is built from 10 residues. The germline gives CDR1 DFQATT, CDR2 SNEGSKA (reference sequence). CDR3 coding DNA: TGCAGTGCTACCAACTATGGCTACACCTTC. Translation gives CSATNYGYTF.

V gene TRBV18 combines with J gene TRBJ2-1, with D perhaps matching TRBD2 (5 bases). Trimming pared 8 bases from V and 7 bases from J, leaving 15 bases between. Germline V gene sequence: CDR1 KGHSH, CDR2 LQKENI. The CDR3 is 13 amino acids. In DNA form, the CDR3 reads TGTGCCAGCCGCCGATCGAGAGGGAATGAGCAGTTCTTC. It specifies CASRRSRGNEQFF.

The J gene is TRBJ2-7, the V gene TRBV18; 7 bases align to TRBD2. The ends lost 3 bases at V and 6 bases at J; junction bases unmatched: 11. CDR1 is KGHSH and CDR2 is LQKENI in the germline V gene. The CDR3 has 15 amino acids. The chain's CDR3 is CASSPSLGRSSEQYF. The CDR3 DNA follows: TGTGCCAGCTCACCGAGCCTCGGGAGGAGTAGCGAGCAGTACTTC.

The chain joins TRBV10-2 to TRBJ2-7; TRBD1 is a possible D gene (6 bases). The germline V and J ends were trimmed by 6 bases and 1 base, with 13 bases remaining between them. The CDR3 extends over 14 amino acids. CDR1 is WSHSY and CDR2 is SAAADI in the germline V gene. CDR3 loop: CASSETGASYEQYF. As DNA, the CDR3 is TGCGCCAGCAGCGAGACAGGAGCGTCCTACGAGCAGTACTTC.

This clone has only one observation. This chain joins TRBV7-9 and TRBJ2-5; D is uncertain. The CDR3 length is 11 residues. Germline CDR1 and CDR2: SEHNR and FQNEAQ (reference sequence). Trimming cost V 4 bases and J 5 bases, with 5 bases left between them. The CDR3 coding sequence is TGTGCCAGCAGCTCCCTGGAGACCCAGTACTTC. Amino acid sequence: CASSSLETQYF.

The V call is TRBV4-1, the J call TRBJ1-2, with D perhaps TRBD1 (6 bases). Trimming took 1 base from V and 6 from J, leaving 15 bases between them. Germline V gene sequence: CDR1 MGHRA, CDR2 YSYEKL. This CDR3 contains 15 residues. CDR3 amino acids: CASSQGSAGDNGYTF. The DNA of the CDR3 is TGCGCCAGCAGCCAAGGCTCGGCAGGGGACAATGGCTACACCTTC.

The V and J genes are TRBV21-1 and TRBJ2-6; whether TRBD1, the table's D call, matches the DNA was not checked. TRBV21-1 is marked as a pseudogene. The CDR3 is 18 residues long. CDR3 nucleotide sequence: TGTGCCAGCAGCAAAGATGACAGGGTATCCTGGGGGGCCAACGTCCTGACTTTC. It encodes CASSKDDRVSWGANVLTF.

This sequence joins TRBV11-2 and TRBJ2-5; D is perhaps TRBD1 (5 bases). The CDR3 runs 18 residues. CDR1 is SGHAT and CDR2 is FQNNGV in the germline V gene. Trimming removed 0 bases from V and 1 base from J, with 18 bases in between. CDR3 amino acids: CASSLDQGCPLLQETQYF. CDR3 nucleotides: TGTGCCAGCAGCTTAGATCAGGGCTGCCCCTTACTCCAAGAGACCCAGTACTTC.

J is TRBJ1-5 and V is TRBV5-8; D unclear. Trimming left V 0 bases short and J 4 bases short, with 5 bases between. CDR3 length equals 13 residues. CDR1 and CDR2 from the germline V gene are SGHTS and YDEGEE. The CDR3 here is CASSLAQNQPQHF. In DNA form, the CDR3 reads TGTGCCAGCAGCTTGGCACAGAATCAGCCCCAGCATTTT.

The V and J genes are TRBV3-1 (or the pseudogene TRBV3-2) and TRBJ2-4; 9 bases line up with TRBD2. The CDR3 totals 19 residues. V was clipped by 4 bases and J by 0 bases; unmatched bases: 13. In germline, CDR1 is LGHDT, CDR2 YNNKEL (reference sequence). For the CDR3, the DNA is TGTGCCAGCAGCCGAACACTAGCAGCGGGGGGATTAGCCAAAAACATTCAGTACTTC. Translating it yields CASSRTLAAGGLAKNIQYF.

The CDR3 reads CASSSRLAGSYEQYF. DNA of the CDR3: TGTGCCAGCAGCTCCCGACTAGCGGGCTCCTACGAGCAGTACTTC. The V and J genes are TRBV7-2 and TRBJ2-7; 10 nucleotides align to TRBD2. The CDR3 is 15 residues long. The junction had 3 bases not matched to a gene; V was cut back by 4 bases and J by 0 bases. The germline V gene encodes CDR1 SGHTA and CDR2 FQGNSA.

The chain combines TRBV7-2 with TRBJ1-2; D not certain. Germline V CDR1 and CDR2: SGHTA, FQGNSA. V gave up 3 bases and J gave up 4 bases, with 15 bases separating them. This CDR3 comprises 15 residues. The CDR3 DNA sequence: TGTGCCAGCAGCTTCGCCGACGGCCTAACCTATGGCTACACCTTC. It is translated as CASSFADGLTYGYTF.

This rearrangement joins TRBV19 to TRBJ1-5; D gene uncertain. Trimming pared 5 bases from V and 0 bases from J, leaving 11 bases between. The germline gives CDR1 LNHDA, CDR2 SQIVND (reference sequence). The CDR3 is made up of 15 amino acids. The CDR3 region is CASSPRRNSNQPQHF. CDR3 DNA: TGTGCCAGTAGTCCACGACGGAATAGCAATCAGCCCCAGCATTTT.

This clone occurred once. This chain connects TRBV27 to TRBJ1-1; D not resolved. Germline CDR1 and CDR2: MNHEY and SMNVEV (reference sequence). The CDR3 contains 15 residues. V was pared by 2 bases and J by 5 bases, with 15 bases between. CDR3 loop: CASSLIDPKSTEAFF. The CDR3 DNA reads TGTGCCAGCAGTTTAATTGACCCGAAATCAACTGAAGCTTTCTTT.

The V gene is TRBV28, the J gene TRBJ1-2, with D uncertain. The V gene lost 6 bases and the J gene lost 8 bases, with 22 bases spanning the gap. CDR3 size: 15 residues. The germline V gene encodes CDR1 MDHEN and CDR2 SYDVKM. The CDR3 loop is CASSSAGGVFGGYTF. CDR3 nucleotide sequence: TGTGCCAGCAGCTCCGCTGGCGGGGTTTTCGGGGGCTACACCTTC.

This chain's CDR3 is CAWSVGQTPDNSPLHF. CDR3 nucleotides: TGTGCCTGGAGTGTGGGACAGACTCCGGATAATTCACCCCTCCACTTT. The rearrangement uses TRBV30 and TRBJ1-6, with 7 positions matching TRBD1. Germline lookup yields CDR1 GTSNPN and CDR2 SVGIG (reference sequence). The V gene end was trimmed by 0 bases and the J gene end by 5 bases; junction bases not matched to a gene: 7. CDR3 length: 16 residues.

The chain carries TRBV15 and TRBJ1-1; TRBD1 might be the D (5 bases). CDR1 and CDR2 from the germline V gene are LNHNV and YYDKDF (reference sequence). The CDR3 loop spans 14 amino acids. V gave up 1 base and J gave up 11 bases, with 17 bases separating them. Here the CDR3 reads CATSRVEAWGEAFF. CDR3 DNA sequence: TGTGCCACCAGCAGAGTAGAAGCCTGGGGGGAGGCTTTCTTT. Combining the CDR3 with reference TRBV15 and TRBJ1-1 gives the whole variable domain DAMVIQNPRYQVTQFGKPVTLSCSQTLNHNVMYWYQQKSSQAPKLLFHYYDKDFNNEADTPDNFQSRRPNTSFCFLDIRSPGLGDTAMYLCATSRVEAWGEAFFGQGTRLTVV.

The rearrangement uses TRBV27 and TRBJ2-7; D is possibly TRBD1 or TRBD2 (5 bases each). Trimming left V 5 bases short and J 0 bases short, with 11 bases between. The germline CDR1 and CDR2 sequences are MNHEY and SMNVEV (reference sequence). This CDR3 contains 14 residues. Written as DNA, the CDR3 is TGTGCCAGCAGTGACTGGGACGGCTCCTACGAGCAGTACTTC. Amino acids: CASSDWDGSYEQYF.

The chain employs TRBV7-9 and TRBJ1-4; D call uncertain. Germline V gene data show CDR1 as SEHNR and CDR2 as FQNEAQ (reference sequence). The CDR3 spans 14 residues. V was pared by 1 base and J by 4 bases, with 7 bases between. The CDR3 spells CASSLGTVNEKLFF. As DNA, the CDR3 is TGTGCCAGCAGCTTAGGGACGGTTAATGAAAAACTGTTTTTT.

Turning to this clone: Other nucleotide sequences from this sample produce the same CDR3. The chain combines TRBV5-1 with TRBJ1-5, with 7 bases fitting TRBD1. CDR1 and CDR2 (germline): SGHRS, YFSETQ. This CDR3 comprises 15 residues. V lost 0 bases and J lost 4; bases outside the gene matches: 4. The CDR3 protein is CASSLGQGGNQPQHF. DNA of the CDR3: TGCGCCAGCAGCTTGGGACAGGGTGGGAATCAGCCCCAGCATTTT.

The chain joins TRBV25-1 to TRBJ1-1; 9 nucleotides line up with TRBD1. The germline V gene has CDR1 MGHDK and CDR2 SYGVNS. This CDR3 is built from 15 residues. Losses at the gene ends were 8 bases for V and 3 bases for J; bases not matched to a gene: 10. The CDR3 nucleotides are TGTGCCAGCCTCCCCCGGGACAGGGCGTACACTGAAGCTTTCTTT. This codes for CASLPRDRAYTEAFF.

The chain employs TRBV5-1 and TRBJ2-5, with D unresolved. CDR3 length: 12 amino acids. V lost 4 bases and J 5 bases, leaving 9 bases between the germline ends. CDR1 is SGHRS and CDR2 is YFSETQ in the germline V gene. CDR3 bases: TGCGCCAGCAGCCCGTCCCGGGAGACCCAGTACTTC. Its protein product is CASSPSRETQYF.

V usage is TRBV10-2 and J usage is TRBJ2-7, with D perhaps assigned TRBD1 or TRBD2 (5 bases each). The CDR3 sequence is 14 residues long. Germline V lookup: CDR1 WSHSY, CDR2 SAAADI. V was trimmed by 3 bases and J by 7 bases, leaving 16 bases between them. CDR3 DNA: TGCGCCAGCAGTGATGGGGGTGGGGGTTGGGAGCAGTACTTC. It is translated as CASSDGGGGWEQYF.

V is TRBV11-2 and J is TRBJ1-5; the D is unclear. The germline V gene has CDR1 SGHAT and CDR2 FQNNGV. Trimming removed 0 bases at V and 3 bases at J, with 9 bases between. This CDR3 has 15 amino acids. CDR3 nucleotides: TGTGCCAGCAGCTTAGATCGGGGTTCCAATCAGCCCCAGCATTTT. Translating gives CASSLDRGSNQPQHF.

The chain employs TRBV3-1 (or the pseudogene TRBV3-2) and TRBJ1-1; TRBD1 agrees at 7 bases. The CDR3 length is 14 residues. The germline V gene encodes CDR1 LGHDT and CDR2 YNNKEL (reference sequence). The trim removed 4 bases at V and 3 bases at J, leaving 5 bases unmatched. The DNA for the CDR3 is TGTGCCAGCAGCCTGGACAGGATCTACACTGAAGCTTTCTTT. Protein sequence: CASSLDRIYTEAFF.

In regard to this clone: A much larger clone differs by one base, so this may be a read error. This chain connects TRBV11-3 to TRBJ2-7; the D is unclear. The germline gives CDR1 SGHNT, CDR2 YENEEA. CDR3 length equals 13 residues. V shed 0 bases and J shed 0 bases, with 3 bases lying between them. CDR3 sequence reads: CASSLEGSYEQYF. The CDR3, as DNA: TGTGCCAGCAGCTTAGAAGGCTCCTACGAGCAGTACTTC.

CDR3 region: CASSELTSGGSTDTQYF. CDR3 coding DNA: TGTGCCAGCAGTGAATTGACTAGCGGGGGGTCCACAGATACGCAGTATTTT. The rearrangement links TRBV2 to TRBJ2-3, with TRBD2 matching 13 bases. This CDR3 has 17 residues. Germline CDR1 reads SNHLY; CDR2 reads FYNNEI. The V gene end was trimmed by 2 bases and the J gene end by 2 bases; junction bases not matched to a gene: 4.

The rearrangement uses TRBV7-2 and TRBJ1-3, with D hard to call. V lost 1 base and J lost 7, with 8 bases in between. Per germline, CDR1 SGHTA and CDR2 FQGNSA. This CDR3 spans 13 amino acids. CDR3 sequence: CASSLEWRNTIYF. CDR3 DNA sequence: TGTGCCAGCAGCTTAGAATGGCGGAACACCATATATTTT.